What follows describes a single T cell receptor (beta chain). Its antigen specificity is not known. Per-base qualities were not stored, and no clone one base away is much larger. The record originates from a study of T-cell reconstitution after alpha-beta-depleted transplantation in children (dated by TCRdb to the mid-2010s). With regard to the full study: Using TCR repertoire profiling, the study quantitatively followed how T-cell immune reconstitution unfolded in children after TCRalphabeta/CD19-depleted allogeneic hematopoietic cell transplantation. Findings and caveats that apply to the study as a whole: Over subsequent months, a decline in hyperexpanded clone frequencies was noted, and after one year, T-cell counts and TCRbeta diversity were mostly ascribed to newly produced T cells. Apparently early alphabetaT-cell count recovery about two months after transplant reportedly relied on only several hundred rapidly expanded clones derived from non-depleted graft cells. The high TCRbeta diversity at day 60 in some patients was ascribed to recipient T cells and intrathymic progenitors that had survived conditioning.

The sample's treatment or condition, from its label and the paper: allogeneic hematopoietic cell transplantation with graft depleted of TCRalphabeta T cells and CD19 B cells. The children who served as transplant recipients had been given grafts of TCRalphabeta/CD19-depleted allogeneic hematopoietic cells. Reading from cysteine to phenylalanine, the CDR3 counts 16 amino acids. Only the CDR3 DNA is retained, 48 bases long and in frame from the first base. For CDR1 and CDR2, the germline V gene lists SGDLS and YYNGEE. The germline ends are 11 bases apart after V is trimmed by 4 bases and J by 0 bases. Library preparation employed PCR. Instrument on record: Illumina HiSeq 2500. TCR libraries were prepared with molecular barcoding, using unique molecular identifiers to normalize TCRbeta repertoire quantification. TCRdb reran the public reads through fastp at Q25 and MiXCR, keeping productive beta chains. Identical CDR3 protein sequences are pooled into one entry, listed with their most common genes and DNA. For this sample the table gives about 460,000 distinct CDR3 sequences, of which roughly 10% were detected only once. Of the sample, 11% to 15% falls within the top ten clones.

Source: PBMCs, mostly from graft donor cells, taken 180 days after TCRalphabeta/CD19-depleted stem cell transplant. The chain is encoded by TRBV9 joined to TRBJ2-6; the D gene remains uncertain. The TCR originated in a female patient aged 2 to 10 who had a stem cell transplant for aplastic anemia, so the T cells may come from the graft donor. The DNA is TGTGCCAGCAGCCCACTGCATGTCTCTGGGGCCAACGTCCTGACTTTC. This translates into CASSPLHVSGANVLTF.